The present TCR beta chain was sequenced within a study of Graves' ophthalmopathy and Graves' hyperthyroidism. The study's findings and limits: This model predicted ophthalmopathy progression (sensitivity around 70%, specificity about 73%). Appearing in blood as well were most expanded thyroid clonotypes above 0.001 frequency.

RNA transcripts were the template, and TCR beta CDR3 regions were amplified from them. HTBI primers primed a first-round RT-PCR, and a second-round multiplex PCR followed. Each CDR3 protein gets one entry after TCRdb re-called the multiplex PCR reads with MiXCR. The sample lists 500,000 to 800,000 distinct CDR3 sequences, roughly 39% seen once, with 3.3% in the top ten. Trimming cost V 5 bases and J 7 bases, with 17 bases left between them. Germline V lookup: CDR1 LGHNA, CDR2 YNFKEQ. The CDR3 totals 14 residues. Researchers turned away patients with other autoimmune diseases, uncontrolled infections, pregnancy or lactation. Turning to this clonotype: What it recognizes is unknown.

The origin of this receptor is an adult man with Graves' ophthalmopathy. Sequenced: peripheral blood. This chain connects TRBV4-2 to TRBJ1-1; D may be TRBD1 (5 bases). The CDR3: CASSLAGTWNEAFF. The DNA of the CDR3 is TGTGCCAGCAGCTTGGCAGGGACGTGGAATGAAGCTTTCTTT.